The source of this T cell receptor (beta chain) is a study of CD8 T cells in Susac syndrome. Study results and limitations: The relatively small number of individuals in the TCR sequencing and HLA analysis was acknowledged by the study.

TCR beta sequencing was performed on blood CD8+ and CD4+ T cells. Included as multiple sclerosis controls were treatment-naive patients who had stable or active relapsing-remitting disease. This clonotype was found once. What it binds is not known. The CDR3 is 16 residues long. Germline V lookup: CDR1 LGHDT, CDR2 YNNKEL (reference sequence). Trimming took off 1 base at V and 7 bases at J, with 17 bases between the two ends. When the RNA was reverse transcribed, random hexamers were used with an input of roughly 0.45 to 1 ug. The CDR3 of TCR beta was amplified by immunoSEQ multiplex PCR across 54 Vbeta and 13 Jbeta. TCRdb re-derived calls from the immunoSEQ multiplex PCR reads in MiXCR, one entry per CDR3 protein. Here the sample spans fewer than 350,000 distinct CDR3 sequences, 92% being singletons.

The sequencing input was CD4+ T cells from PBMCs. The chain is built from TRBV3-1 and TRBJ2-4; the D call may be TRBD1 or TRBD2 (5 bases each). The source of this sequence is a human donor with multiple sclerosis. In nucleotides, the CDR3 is TGTGCCAGCAGCCAAGGGATGGGTCTGGGACGGAACATTCAGTACTTC. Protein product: CASSQGMGLGRNIQYF.